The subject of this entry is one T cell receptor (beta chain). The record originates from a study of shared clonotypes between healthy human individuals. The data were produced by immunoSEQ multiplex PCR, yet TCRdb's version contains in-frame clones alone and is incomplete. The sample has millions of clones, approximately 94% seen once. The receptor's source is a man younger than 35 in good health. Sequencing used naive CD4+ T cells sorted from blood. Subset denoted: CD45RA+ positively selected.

CDR3 nucleotide sequence: TGTGCCAGCAGTTTCACAGGGGCACCCGAAGCTTTCTTT. Translated, it gives CASSFTGAPEAFF. V is TRBV6-5 and J is TRBJ1-1; 7 nucleotides match TRBD1. CDR1 is MNHEY and CDR2 is SVGAGI in the germline V gene. The CDR3 length is 13 residues. Losses at the gene ends were 4 bases for V and 8 bases for J; bases not matched to a gene: 7.